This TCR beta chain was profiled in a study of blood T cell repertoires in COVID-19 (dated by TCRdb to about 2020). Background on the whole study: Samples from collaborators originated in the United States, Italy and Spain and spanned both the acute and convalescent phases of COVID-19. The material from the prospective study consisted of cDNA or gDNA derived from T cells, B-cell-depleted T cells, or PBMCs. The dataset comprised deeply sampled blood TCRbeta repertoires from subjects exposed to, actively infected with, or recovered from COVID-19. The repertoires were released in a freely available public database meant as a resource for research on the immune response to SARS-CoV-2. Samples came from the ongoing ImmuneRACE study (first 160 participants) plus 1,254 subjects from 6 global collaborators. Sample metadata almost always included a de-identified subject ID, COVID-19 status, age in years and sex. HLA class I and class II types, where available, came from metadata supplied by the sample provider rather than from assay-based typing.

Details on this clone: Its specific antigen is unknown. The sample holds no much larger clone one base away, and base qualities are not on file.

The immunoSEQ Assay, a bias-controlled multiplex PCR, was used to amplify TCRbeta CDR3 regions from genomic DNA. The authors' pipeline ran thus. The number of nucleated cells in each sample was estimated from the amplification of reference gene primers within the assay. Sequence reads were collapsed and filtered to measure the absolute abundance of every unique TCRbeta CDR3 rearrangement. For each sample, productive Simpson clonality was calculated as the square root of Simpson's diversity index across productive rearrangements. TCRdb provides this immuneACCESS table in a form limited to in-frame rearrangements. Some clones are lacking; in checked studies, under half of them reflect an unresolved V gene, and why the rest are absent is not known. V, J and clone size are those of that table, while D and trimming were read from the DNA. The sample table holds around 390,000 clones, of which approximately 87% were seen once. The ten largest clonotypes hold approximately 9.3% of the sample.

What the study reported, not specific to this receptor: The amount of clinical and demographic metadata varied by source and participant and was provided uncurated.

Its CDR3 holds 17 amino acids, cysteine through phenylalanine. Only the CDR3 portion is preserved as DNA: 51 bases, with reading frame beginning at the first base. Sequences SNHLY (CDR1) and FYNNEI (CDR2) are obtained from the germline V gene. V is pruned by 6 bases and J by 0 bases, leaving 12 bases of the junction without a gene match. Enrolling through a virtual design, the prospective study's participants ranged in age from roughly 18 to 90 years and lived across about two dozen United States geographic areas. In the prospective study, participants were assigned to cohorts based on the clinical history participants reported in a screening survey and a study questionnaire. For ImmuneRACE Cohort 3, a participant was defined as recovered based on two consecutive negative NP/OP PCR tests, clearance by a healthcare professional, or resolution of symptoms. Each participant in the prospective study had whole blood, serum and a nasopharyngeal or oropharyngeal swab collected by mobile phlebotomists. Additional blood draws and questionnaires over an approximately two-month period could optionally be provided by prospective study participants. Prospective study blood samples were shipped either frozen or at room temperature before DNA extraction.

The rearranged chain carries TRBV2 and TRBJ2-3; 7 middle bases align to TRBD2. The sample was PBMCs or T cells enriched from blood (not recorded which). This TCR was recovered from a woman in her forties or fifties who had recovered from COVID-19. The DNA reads TGTGCCAGCAGGAAGGACTCGGGAGGATCTAGCACAGATACGCAGTATTTT. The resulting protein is CASRKDSGGSSTDTQYF.